A single sample gave rise to the 23 T cell receptor beta chains below, sequenced in a study of blood T cell repertoires in COVID-19 (dated by TCRdb to about 2020). Library prep was done by the immunoSEQ multiplex PCR assay. Drawn from immuneACCESS, this table holds only the in-frame rearrangements with V and J called that TCRdb kept. Clones are partly lost; checked studies trace under half to an unresolved V gene and leave the rest unexplained. In all, the sample holds some 290,000 clones, and roughly 87% of those were seen once. 2% to 2.5% of the sample goes to the ten largest clones. Sequencing input: peripheral blood. These TCRs come from a woman aged 45 to 65 who had recovered from COVID-19.

This clone came up once. This rearrangement joins TRBV12-5 to TRBJ2-1; 12 positions match TRBD2. This CDR3 has 16 amino acids. After removal of 3 bases from V and 8 bases from J, the junction contained 8 bases not matched to a gene. The germline CDR1 and CDR2 sequences are LGHNT and FRNRAP. The CDR3 DNA follows: TGTGCTAGTGGTTTTCTTCTAGCGGGAGGGCGCGATGAGCAGTTCTTC. Translation: CASGFLLAGGRDEQFF.

There are a few counts of this clone. The V gene is TRBV28, the J gene TRBJ2-7, with a possible D match to TRBD1 (6 bases). The CDR3 covers 15 residues. The germline V and J ends were trimmed by 6 bases and 6 bases, with 21 bases remaining between them. Germline CDR1 is MDHEN and CDR2 is SYDVKM. The CDR3 sequence is CASSLPSGTSLEQYF. The CDR3 coding sequence is TGTGCCAGCAGCCTCCCTTCCGGGACATCCCTCGAGCAGTACTTC. Combining the CDR3 with reference TRBV28 and TRBJ2-7 gives the whole variable domain DVKVTQSSRYLVKRTGEKVFLECVQDMDHENMFWYRQDPGLGLRLIYFSYDVKMKEKGDIPEGYSVSREKKERFSLILESASTNQTSMYLCASSLPSGTSLEQYFGPGTRLTVT.

The chain is built from TRBV25-1 and TRBJ1-1, with TRBD1 as a possible D gene (6 bases). Between the trimmed V and J ends, which lost 1 base and 10 bases, there was a span of 19 bases. CDR1 is MGHDK, CDR2 SYGVNS, per germline. The CDR3 runs 15 residues. The CDR3 sequence is CASSESGRGQRVAFF. The DNA of the CDR3 is TGTGCCAGCAGTGAATCTGGCAGGGGCCAAAGGGTAGCTTTCTTT. Together with reference TRBV25-1 and TRBJ1-1, the CDR3 gives the full variable domain: EADIYQTPRYLVIGTGKKITLECSQTMGHDKMYWYQQDPGMELHLIHYSYGVNSTEKGDLSSESTVSRIRTEHFPLTLESARPSHTSQYLCASSESGRGQRVAFFGQGTRLTVV.

V gene TRBV4-3 combines with J gene TRBJ2-5, with a weak D call TRBD1 (5 bases). This CDR3 has 15 residues. Germline values: CDR1 LGHNA, CDR2 YSLEER. V was shortened by 0 bases and J by 2 bases, with 10 bases between the two germline ends. Here the CDR3 DNA reads TGCGCCAGCAGCCAAGATCTCAGGGTTCAAGAGACCCAGTACTTC. Its translation is CASSQDLRVQETQYF.

The chain uses TRBV19 and TRBJ2-7; TRBD1 matches at 7 bases. V dropped 6 bases and J dropped 4; count of bases not matched to a gene: 12. The CDR3 is 15 residues long. The germline CDR1 and CDR2 sequences are LNHDA and SQIVND (reference sequence). DNA of the CDR3: TGTGCCAGTAGCCGGGTCCGGGACAGCCTTTACGAGCAGTACTTC. This encodes CASSRVRDSLYEQYF.

This clone was detected only a few times. V usage is TRBV30 and J usage is TRBJ1-1; D is perhaps TRBD1 (6 bases). This CDR3 has 13 residues. The V end lost 4 bases, the J end lost 8 bases, and 17 bases lay between the germline ends. The germline CDR1 and CDR2 sequences are GTSNPN and SVGIG (reference sequence). The CDR3 reads CAWMNGGQFEAFF. DNA of the CDR3: TGTGCCTGGATGAATGGAGGACAGTTCGAAGCTTTCTTT.

This chain uses TRBV2 with TRBJ1-2; the D gene is possibly TRBD1 (6 bases). This CDR3 spans 14 amino acids. V gave up 6 bases and J gave up 3 bases, with 14 bases separating them. Germline V gene sequence: CDR1 SNHLY, CDR2 FYNNEI. This CDR3 is CASSGQLLDYGYTF. The CDR3 nucleotides are TGTGCCAGCAGCGGACAGCTCCTTGACTATGGCTACACCTTC.

This chain uses TRBV28 with TRBJ2-3, with 11 bases that match TRBD2. The V gene's germline CDR1 is MDHEN and CDR2 SYDVKM. The CDR3 is made up of 15 amino acids. V lost 8 bases to trimming and J lost 4 bases; unmatched junction nucleotides: 8. CDR3 region: CASSRGTSGADTQYF. Here the CDR3 DNA reads TGTGCCAGCTCGAGAGGGACTAGCGGAGCAGATACGCAGTATTTT. The variable domain in full, completed from reference TRBV28 and TRBJ2-3, reads DVKVTQSSRYLVKRTGEKVFLECVQDMDHENMFWYRQDPGLGLRLIYFSYDVKMKEKGDIPEGYSVSREKKERFSLILESASTNQTSMYLCASSRGTSGADTQYFGPGTRLTVL.

V is TRBV19 and J is TRBJ2-2; D gene uncertain. Germline V gene sequence: CDR1 LNHDA, CDR2 SQIVND (reference sequence). The V gene lost 3 bases and the J gene lost 2 bases, with 7 bases spanning the gap. CDR3 length: 14 residues. CDR3: CASSIVGNTGELFF. The CDR3 region has the DNA TGTGCCAGTAGTATTGTGGGCAACACCGGGGAGCTGTTTTTT. Full variable domain (outside the CDR3, taken from reference TRBV19 and TRBJ2-2): DGGITQSPKYLFRKEGQNVTLSCEQNLNHDAMYWYRQDPGQGLRLIYYSQIVNDFQKGDIAEGYSVSREKKESFPLTVTSAQKNPTAFYLCASSIVGNTGELFFGEGSRLTVL.

This clone was counted at least ten times. The chain combines TRBV6-2 or TRBV6-3 with TRBJ2-3; 9 bases align to TRBD2. V trimming: 5 bases; J trimming: 4 bases; junction bases outside the gene matches: 10. The CDR3 totals 16 residues. CDR1 MNHEY and CDR2 SVGEGT come from the germline V gene. The CDR3 here is CASSEYSGRKPDTQYF. The CDR3 DNA sequence: TGTGCCAGCAGTGAGTATAGCGGGAGAAAACCAGATACGCAGTATTTT.

The chain is built from TRBV4-1 and TRBJ2-7; TRBD1 agrees at 9 bases. Germline CDR1 is MGHRA and CDR2 is YSYEKL. V shed 8 bases, J shed 3 bases, and the junction held 5 bases outside the gene matches. CDR3 length: 13 residues. In nucleotides, the CDR3 is TGCGCCAGCTCCCGACAGGGGGACTACGAGCAGTACTTC. Translation: CASSRQGDYEQYF.

The chain links TRBV5-1 to TRBJ1-1, with D uncertain. Deletions cut 2 bases from V and 8 bases from J, with 13 bases between. The germline gives CDR1 SGHRS, CDR2 YFSETQ. The length of the CDR3 is 13 residues. The CDR3 DNA reads TGCGCCAGCAGCTTAGCCCGAGGTGCGGAAGCTTTCTTT. This encodes CASSLARGAEAFF.

The genes are TRBV5-7 and TRBJ1-2, with D tentatively TRBD1 (5 bases). TRBV5-7 is flagged as an ORF with uncertain function. Trimming cost V 1 base and J 2 bases, with 9 bases left between them. This CDR3 spans 14 amino acids. Here the CDR3 DNA reads TGTGCCAGCAGCTTGATGCAGGGAAACTATGGCTACACCTTC. Protein product: CASSLMQGNYGYTF.

The rearrangement joins TRBV7-2 to TRBJ1-3; D not resolved. Germline V gene lookup returns CDR1 SGHTA and CDR2 FQGNSA. CDR3 length equals 16 residues. Trimming took 5 bases from V and 0 from J, leaving 14 bases between them. CDR3 loop: CASSPQSPHSGNTIYF. CDR3 DNA: TGTGCCAGCAGCCCACAGTCTCCCCACTCTGGAAACACCATATATTTT. Together with reference TRBV7-2 and TRBJ1-3, the CDR3 gives the full variable domain: GAGVSQSPSNKVTEKGKDVELRCDPISGHTALYWYRQSLGQGLEFLIYFQGNSAPDKSGLPSDRFSAERTGGSVSTLTIQRTQQEDSAVYLCASSPQSPHSGNTIYFGEGSWLTVV.

This chain uses TRBV30 with TRBJ2-2; possible D gene TRBD2, 6 bases. CDR3 length equals 14 residues. Germline V lookup: CDR1 GTSNPN, CDR2 SVGIG (reference sequence). V shed 3 bases and J shed 5 bases, with 13 bases lying between them. CDR3 residues: CAWSTGVETGELFF. In DNA form, the CDR3 reads TGTGCCTGGAGCACGGGAGTGGAAACCGGGGAGCTGTTTTTT.

The chain employs TRBV7-2 and TRBJ2-7; TRBD2 matches at 12 bases. Trimming took 4 bases from V and 3 from J; bases not matched to a gene: 10. Germline V gene sequence: CDR1 SGHTA, CDR2 FQGNSA. The CDR3 length is 17 residues. CDR3: CASSSPSATSGGYEQYF. The CDR3 bases are TGTGCCAGCAGCTCACCTTCTGCGACTAGCGGGGGCTACGAGCAGTACTTC.

This chain uses TRBV7-3 with TRBJ2-7, with TRBD2 matching 12 bases. There are 18 residues in the CDR3. V gave up 2 bases and J gave up 4 bases; unmatched junction bases: 12. CDR1 and CDR2 from the germline V gene are SGHTA and FQGTGA. The CDR3 sequence: CASSLAGLAGGPKYEQYF. The CDR3 DNA reads as TGTGCCAGCAGCTTAGCCGGGCTAGCGGGAGGGCCTAAATACGAGCAGTACTTC.

The chain carries TRBV28 and TRBJ2-2, with TRBD2 matching over 7 bases. The CDR3 length is 14 residues. Germline V lookup: CDR1 MDHEN, CDR2 SYDVKM. J gave up 6 bases and V 6 bases, and 7 bases lay outside the gene matches. The DNA for the CDR3 is TGTGCCAGCAGCCTCGGGACTACCTCCGGGGAGCTGTTTTTT. It is translated as CASSLGTTSGELFF.

This chain links TRBV10-3 with TRBJ2-6, with 7 bases that match TRBD1. Trimming took 5 bases from V and 2 from J; bases not matched to a gene: 6. Germline values: CDR1 ENHRY, CDR2 SYGVKD. This CDR3 comprises 16 residues. This CDR3 is CAISSDRVPGANVLTF. The CDR3 nucleotides read TGTGCCATCAGTTCCGACAGGGTACCTGGGGCCAACGTCCTGACTTTC.

The DNA of the CDR3 is TGTGCCAGCAGCGAGCGCCGGGACAGGGAACACGTCGGAGGAAACACCATATATTTT. The encoded protein is CASSERRDREHVGGNTIYF. The gene calls are TRBV9 and TRBJ1-3, with TRBD1 identical over 9 bases. Per germline, CDR1 SGDLS and CDR2 YYNGEE. Losses at the gene ends were 3 bases for V and 4 bases for J; bases not matched to a gene: 17. This CDR3 comprises 19 residues.

This clone was seen a single time. The chain has TRBV7-3 and TRBJ2-1; 8 bases are shared with TRBD1. J lost 11 bases, V lost 6 bases, and 15 bases had no gene match. CDR3 size: 15 residues. Germline loops: CDR1 SGHTA, CDR2 FQGTGA. CDR3 in amino acids: CASRTTGTGEMKQFF. CDR3 DNA sequence: TGTGCCAGCAGAACTACCGGGACAGGAGAAATGAAGCAGTTCTTC.

The chain recombines TRBV2 with TRBJ2-1, with a tentative D call TRBD1 (6 bases). Germline V lookup: CDR1 SNHLY, CDR2 FYNNEI. V was shortened by 6 bases and J by 14 bases, with 17 bases between the two germline ends. This CDR3 spans 12 amino acids. For the CDR3, the DNA is TGTGCCAGCAGAGCCGGGACACTCCTGAAGTTCTTC. Translating it yields CASRAGTLLKFF. Filled out from reference TRBV2 and TRBJ2-1, the complete variable domain reads EPEVTQTPSHQVTQMGQEVILRCVPISNHLYFYWYRQILGQKVEFLVSFYNNEISEKSEIFDDQFSVERPDGSNFTLKIRSTKLEDSAMYFCASRAGTLLKFFGPGTRLTVL.

The rearrangement joins TRBV7-8 to TRBJ1-1, with 7 bases matching TRBD1. The junction had 15 bases not matched to a gene; V was cut back by 5 bases and J by 0 bases. Germline-derived CDR1 and CDR2 are SGHVS and FQNEAQ. The CDR3 loop spans 18 amino acids. The CDR3 spells CASSLNTGTATMNTEAFF. The CDR3 coding sequence is TGTGCCAGCAGCCTAAATACCGGGACAGCGACCATGAACACTGAAGCTTTCTTT.